This T cell receptor (beta chain) is drawn from a study of T-cell reconstitution after alpha-beta-depleted transplantation in children. The sample holds many counts of this clonotype. Germline V CDR1 and CDR2: DFQATT, SNEGSKA (reference sequence). V lost 7 bases, J lost 5 bases, and 9 bases stayed unmatched. This CDR3 comprises 14 residues. It was with unique molecular identifiers that the TCRbeta library was prepared. MiXCR, applied by TCRdb to the PCR reads, yields one record per CDR3 protein. The table shows some 220,000 distinct CDR3 sequences, with approximately 11% occurring only once. This sequence originates from a child younger than two with acute myeloid leukemia, due to receive a stem cell transplant. The chain has TRBV20-1 and TRBJ2-1, with TRBD2 matching 9 bases. The sample was PBMCs, taken before TCRalphabeta/CD19-depleted stem cell transplant. The CDR3 DNA sequence: TGCAGTGTCCCCAGCGGGGGGCGTGACAATGAGCAGTTCTTC. It translates to CSVPSGGRDNEQFF.